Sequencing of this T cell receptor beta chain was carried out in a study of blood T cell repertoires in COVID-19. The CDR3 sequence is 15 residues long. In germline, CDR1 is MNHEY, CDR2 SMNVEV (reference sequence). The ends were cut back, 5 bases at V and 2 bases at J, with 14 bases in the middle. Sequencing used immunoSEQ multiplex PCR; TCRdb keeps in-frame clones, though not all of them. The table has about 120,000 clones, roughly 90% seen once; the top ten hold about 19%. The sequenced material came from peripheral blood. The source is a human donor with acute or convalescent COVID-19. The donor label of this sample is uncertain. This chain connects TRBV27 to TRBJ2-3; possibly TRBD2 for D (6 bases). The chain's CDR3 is CASSQTRGSTDTQYF. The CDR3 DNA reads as TGTGCCAGCAGTCAAACCCGGGGGTCCACAGATACGCAGTATTTT.